A single sample gave rise to the 16 T cell receptor beta chains below, sequenced in a study of T cells in Graves' hyperthyroidism and ophthalmopathy. What was amplified from RNA transcripts were TCR beta CDR3 regions. The HTBI primer set drove a first-round RT-PCR of the TCR CDR3. MiXCR, run by TCRdb on the multiplex PCR reads, gives a single entry per CDR3 protein. Of about 290,000 distinct CDR3 sequences listed, around 15% are singletons. Sequencing was performed on blood. These receptors were collected from a woman in her thirties or forties with Graves' hyperthyroidism.

This clonotype was detected ten times or more. This rearrangement joins TRBV6-5 to TRBJ2-5, with D hard to call. The CDR3 is 14 amino acids. V shed 2 bases and J shed 4 bases, with 11 bases lying between them. The germline V gene has CDR1 MNHEY and CDR2 SVGAGI. DNA of the CDR3: TGTGCCAGCAGTTACGGGCCCCTCCCAGAGACCCAGTACTTC. This sequence encodes CASSYGPLPETQYF.

This clonotype was observed a handful of times. The genes are TRBV5-6 and TRBJ1-4; 7 nucleotides match TRBD1. V lost 3 bases to trimming and J lost 3 bases; unmatched junction nucleotides: 8. The CDR3 is 16 amino acids. In germline, CDR1 is SGHDT, CDR2 YYEEEE. The DNA of the CDR3 is TGTGCCAGCAGCTCCCTGGACAGGCCGCCTAATGAAAAACTGTTTTTT. This translates into CASSSLDRPPNEKLFF.

The rearrangement links TRBV9 to TRBJ1-5, with a tentative D call TRBD1 (6 bases). CDR3 length equals 14 residues. The germline gives CDR1 SGDLS, CDR2 YYNGEE. Trimming stripped 3 bases from V and 7 bases from J, with 14 bases between. CDR3 sequence: CASSAGGGGQPQHF. In nucleotides, the CDR3 is TGTGCCAGCAGCGCCGGGGGCGGCGGCCAGCCCCAGCATTTT.

This clonotype was observed at least ten times. CDR3 nucleotides: TGTGCCAGCAGTTTACACTCTAACTATGGCTACACCTTC. This codes for CASSLHSNYGYTF. V is TRBV28 and J is TRBJ1-2, with D hard to call. The CDR3 is 13 residues long. Germline V gene lookup returns CDR1 MDHEN and CDR2 SYDVKM. Deletions cut 2 bases from V and 0 bases from J, with 4 bases between.

This clonotype has more than one count but fewer than ten. The genes are TRBV5-1 and TRBJ2-1; 7 bases are a match to TRBD1. J was trimmed by 5 bases and V by 3 bases; bases with no gene match: 8. This CDR3 comprises 15 residues. Looked up from germline, CDR1 is SGHRS and CDR2 is YFSETQ. CDR3 DNA: TGCGCCAGCAGCTCAACTCAAGGGGGCCACAATGAGCAGTTCTTC. Its protein product is CASSSTQGGHNEQFF.

The chain recombines TRBV7-8 with TRBJ2-1, with TRBD2 identical over 8 bases. Germline V gene sequence: CDR1 SGHVS, CDR2 FQNEAQ. This CDR3 has 15 amino acids. Trimming took 2 bases from V and 7 from J; bases not matched to a gene: 7. In DNA, the CDR3 is TGTGCCAGCAGCTTACCGGGACTAGTGCTTAATGAGCAGTTCTTC. Amino acids: CASSLPGLVLNEQFF.

This clonotype was recorded at least ten times. This chain uses TRBV12-3 or TRBV12-4 with TRBJ2-5; TRBD1 aligns across 7 bases. The CDR3 has 14 amino acids. J was trimmed by 2 bases and V by 7 bases; bases with no gene match: 7. CDR3 sequence: CASTSTRGQETQYF. The CDR3 DNA sequence: TGTGCCAGCACATCAACCAGGGGGCAAGAGACCCAGTACTTC.

The chain combines TRBV12-3 or TRBV12-4 with TRBJ2-6; TRBD1 is a possible D gene (6 bases). Between the trimmed V and J ends, which lost 5 bases and 0 bases, there was a span of 11 bases. CDR3 length: 16 amino acids. The CDR3 reads CASSPGTPSGANVLTF. The DNA for the CDR3 is TGTGCCAGCAGTCCCGGGACACCCTCTGGGGCCAACGTCCTGACTTTC.

This clonotype was counted a few times. The V gene is TRBV5-6, the J gene TRBJ1-1; D gene unclear. The germline V gene encodes CDR1 SGHDT and CDR2 YYEEEE. The CDR3 spans 13 residues. Trimming stripped 0 bases from V and 8 bases from J, with 11 bases between. The CDR3 protein is CASSLGTTREAFF. The CDR3 coding sequence is TGTGCCAGCAGCTTGGGGACCACAAGGGAAGCTTTCTTT.

This clonotype has ten or more counts. The chain joins TRBV11-2 to TRBJ1-1; possible D gene TRBD1, 5 bases. Germline V CDR1 and CDR2: SGHAT, FQNNGV. Trimming took off 2 bases at V and 0 bases at J, with 10 bases between the two ends. There are 15 residues in the CDR3. Written as DNA, the CDR3 is TGTGCCAGCAGCTTACAGGGAGGGCTGAACACTGAAGCTTTCTTT. This sequence encodes CASSLQGGLNTEAFF.

This clonotype was detected many times. The V and J genes are TRBV6-1 and TRBJ2-1, with D tentatively TRBD2 (6 bases). The V gene lost 5 bases and the J gene lost 6 bases, with 17 bases spanning the gap. This CDR3 comprises 15 residues. The germline V gene has CDR1 MNHNS and CDR2 SASEGT. In DNA form, the CDR3 reads TGTGCCAGCAGTCGGCAGGCAGGGACTTTCAATGAGCAGTTCTTC. It translates to CASSRQAGTFNEQFF.

This clonotype was observed once. A much larger clonotype is one base distant, so this may be a read error. The V call is TRBV7-3, the J call TRBJ1-4, with 7 bases identical to TRBD1. The germline CDR1 and CDR2 sequences are SGHTA and FQGTGA. The CDR3 has 19 amino acids. Trimming removed 0 bases from V and 6 bases from J; junction bases left unmatched: 16. CDR3: CASSLTWGLSGTADEKLFF. As DNA, the CDR3 is TGTGCCAGCAGCTTAACCTGGGGCCTTTCCGGGACAGCGGATGAAAAACTGTTTTTT.

The chain has TRBV20-1 and TRBJ2-3; D could derive from TRBD1 or TRBD2 (5 bases each). CDR1 DFQATT and CDR2 SNEGSKA come from the germline V gene (reference sequence). The germline V and J ends were trimmed by 1 base and 6 bases, with 26 bases remaining between them. This CDR3 has 18 amino acids. The CDR3 loop is CSARGHVPPVGAMDTQYF. The CDR3 DNA sequence: TGCAGTGCTAGAGGGCACGTTCCCCCCGTCGGGGCGATGGATACGCAGTATTTT.

This clonotype was detected only a few times. The rearrangement uses TRBV7-9 and TRBJ1-3, with D possibly matching TRBD1 (5 bases). There are 18 residues in the CDR3. V was cut by 5 bases and J by 2 bases, with 22 bases left in between. Germline V gives CDR1 SEHNR, CDR2 FQNEAQ (reference sequence). Written as DNA, the CDR3 is TGTGCCAGCAGCAGGTTGGCAGGGAAGGGTCTCCCTGGAAACACCATATATTTT. Its translation is CASSRLAGKGLPGNTIYF.

This clonotype was counted many times. This sequence joins TRBV7-9 and TRBJ1-1, with D maybe TRBD1 (5 bases). There are 13 residues in the CDR3. Trimming stripped 0 bases from V and 4 bases from J, with 6 bases between. Germline assignment: CDR1 SEHNR and CDR2 FQNEAQ (reference sequence). The CDR3 bases are TGTGCCAGCAGCTTAGCGGGGGTCACTGAAGCTTTCTTT. The encoded protein is CASSLAGVTEAFF.

This clonotype was seen ten or more times. The chain employs TRBV20-1 and TRBJ2-2, with 12 bases fitting TRBD2. Per germline, CDR1 DFQATT and CDR2 SNEGSKA (reference sequence). This CDR3 has 17 amino acids. With 1 base clipped from V and 3 bases from J, the junction kept 6 bases outside the gene matches. The CDR3 protein is CSARALLAGGHTGELFF. The DNA of the CDR3 is TGCAGTGCTAGAGCCCTACTAGCGGGAGGCCACACCGGGGAGCTGTTTTTT.